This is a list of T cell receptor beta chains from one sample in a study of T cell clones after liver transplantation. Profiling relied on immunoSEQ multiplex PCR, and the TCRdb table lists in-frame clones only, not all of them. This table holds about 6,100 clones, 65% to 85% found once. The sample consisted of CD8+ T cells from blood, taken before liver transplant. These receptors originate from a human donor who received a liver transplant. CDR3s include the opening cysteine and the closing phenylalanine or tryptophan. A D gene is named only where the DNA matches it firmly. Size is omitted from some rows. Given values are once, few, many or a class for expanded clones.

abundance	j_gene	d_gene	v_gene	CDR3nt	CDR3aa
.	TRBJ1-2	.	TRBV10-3	TGTGCCGTAGAACAGGAGAACTATGGCTACACCTTC	CAVEQENYGYTF
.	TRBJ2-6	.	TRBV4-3	TGCGCCAGCAGCCAAGATTCGGTCTCTGGGGCCAACGTCCTGACTTTC	CASSQDSVSGANVLTF
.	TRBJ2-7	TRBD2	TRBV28	TGTGCCAGCCGCCCACTAGCGGGAGTCTACTACGAGCAGTACTTC	CASRPLAGVYYEQYF
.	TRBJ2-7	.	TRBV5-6	TGTGCCAGCAGCTTGCAGGAGGGGGCCTACGAGCAGTACTTC	CASSLQEGAYEQYF
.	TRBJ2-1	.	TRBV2	TGTGCCAGCAGTGAACCTGTTTGGGTGAGCTCCTACAATGAGCAGTTCTTC	CASSEPVWVSSYNEQFF
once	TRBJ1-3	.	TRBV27	TGTGCCAGCAGTTCCGGGGGATTGGGATCTGGAAACACCATATATTTT	CASSSGGLGSGNTIYF
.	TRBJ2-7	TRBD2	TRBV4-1	TGCGCCAGCAGCCAAGGGAATAGCGGGTCCTACGAGCAGTACTTC	CASSQGNSGSYEQYF
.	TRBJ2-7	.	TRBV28	TGTGCCAGCAGGGAACCGGGATATGGGAAGTACTTC	CASREPGYGKYF
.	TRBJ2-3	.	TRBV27	TGTGCCAGCAGTTTATCAACGCTTTGGGCGACAGATACGCAGTATTTT	CASSLSTLWATDTQYF
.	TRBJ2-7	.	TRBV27	TGTGCCAGCAGTCCGCCCCCGACACTCCCCATTTACGAGCAGTACTTC	CASSPPPTLPIYEQYF
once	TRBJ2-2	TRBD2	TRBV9	TGTGCCAGCAGCGGAAAGACTAGCGGGGGGACCGGGGAGCTGTTTTTT	CASSGKTSGGTGELFF
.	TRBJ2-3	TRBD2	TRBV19	TGTGCCAGTAGTGCGACTAGCGGGGGGGCAGATACGCAGTATTTT	CASSATSGGADTQYF
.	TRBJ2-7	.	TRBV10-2	TGCGCCAGCAGCTCATCCGGGGGATACGAGCAGTACTTC	CASSSSGGYEQYF
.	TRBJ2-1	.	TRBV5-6	TGTGCCAGCAGCTTGGCGACTAGTAACTCCTACAATGAGCAGTTCTTC	CASSLATSNSYNEQFF
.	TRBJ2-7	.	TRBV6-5	TGTGCCAGCAGTTATGTTTCAGTGGGGGAGCAGTACTTC	CASSYVSVGEQYF
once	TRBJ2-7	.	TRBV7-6	TGTGCCAGCAGCTTAGGGTGGCAGGGCTCCTACGAGCAGTACTTC	CASSLGWQGSYEQYF
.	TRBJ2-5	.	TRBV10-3	TGTGCCATCAGTGACCCCCCCGTCCAGTACTTC	CAISDPPVQYF
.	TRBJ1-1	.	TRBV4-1	TGCGCCAGCAGCCAAGTTAAGGGAATAAACACTGAAGCTTTCTTT	CASSQVKGINTEAFF
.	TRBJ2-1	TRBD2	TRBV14	TGTGCCAGCAGCCAGCAACTAGCGGGCGCCTACAATGAGCAGTTCTTC	CASSQQLAGAYNEQFF
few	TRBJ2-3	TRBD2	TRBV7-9	TGTGCCAGCAGCCCACCGGAGGGACTAGCGTCGGATACGCAGTATTTT	CASSPPEGLASDTQYF
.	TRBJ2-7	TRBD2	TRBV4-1	TGCGCCAGCAGCCAAGCGGGGGGGCGAACCTACGAGCAGTACTTC	CASSQAGGRTYEQYF